This entry features one TCR beta chain sequence. How the authors handled the data: Estimates of nucleated cell counts were drawn from the amplification of reference gene primers. TCRdb keeps only in-frame clones here, not all; method: immunoSEQ multiplex PCR. The V and J calls and the clone size are those of that table, but D and trimming were determined from the DNA. The sample carries about 56,000 clones, approximately 80% recorded once. The sample originates from a study of blood T cell repertoires in COVID-19. Study details: Acute and convalescent COVID-19 specimens originated in the United States, Italy and Spain. PBMCs, B-cell-depleted T cells, or T cells provided the cDNA or gDNA that made up the material.

After removal of 5 bases from V and 8 bases from J, the junction contained 11 bases not matched to a gene. The CDR3 spans 14 residues. In germline, CDR1 is MNHEY, CDR2 SMNVEV (reference sequence). The receptor comes from a woman older than 75 with acute or convalescent COVID-19. V is TRBV27 and J is TRBJ1-2, with 7 bases aligning to TRBD1. Input material: peripheral blood. CDR3 DNA sequence: TGTGCCAGCAGTACTGGACAGGTTCCCAGCGGCTACACCTTC. This encodes CASSTGQVPSGYTF.